This T cell receptor beta chain came from a study of high-grade serous ovarian cancer treatment subgroups (dated by TCRdb to the early 2020s). For context, the study as a whole: Sequencing yielded a mean of about 15,000 reads and approximately 7,000 unique TCR beta rearrangements per sample. A cohort of approximately 30 patients was included: about 10 with no residual disease after primary surgery (R0), about 10 who were excellent NACT responders, and about 10 who were poor NACT responders. Each patient contributed one primary tumor and two metastatic tumor samples, giving 90 samples in total. The study examined TCR beta repertoires in high-grade serous ovarian cancer patients who were grouped under a laparoscopic triage algorithm by complete gross resection or by neoadjuvant chemotherapy response. General conclusions and limits of the study: TCR repertoire analyses focused on CDR3; CDR1 and CDR2 were not analyzed. Bulk tumor TCR sequencing lacked spatial information, limiting insight into HGSC tumor complexity and diversity. Neoantigen level correlated positively with TCR clonal relatedness, and copy number variation and mutation load from whole-genome sequencing showed a positive trend with TCR clonal relatedness. Repertoire similarity between tumors from the same patient ranged from roughly 0.095 to 0.85, while tumors from different patients showed almost no similarity.

High-throughput TCR profiling via ImmunoSEQ was performed on the approximately 90 tumor samples. The paper's processing steps were these. Richness (unique productive sequences), clonality, evenness and relatedness were included as repertoire diversity metrics, and similarity between samples was assessed with the Bhattacharyya coefficient. A sensitivity analysis excluded TCRs with fewer than two reads and gave consistent conclusions. Drawn from immuneACCESS, this table holds only the in-frame rearrangements with V and J called that TCRdb kept. Clones are partly lost; checked studies trace under half to an unresolved V gene and leave the rest unexplained. The D gene and trimming were derived from the DNA, and the V and J assignments and clone size from that table. Counted in this sample were tens of thousands of clones; roughly four fifths of them appeared once. The ten largest account for about 2.1% of the sample.

Collection of tumor samples took place before definitive surgery or chemotherapy. The MD Anderson Biospecimen Extraction Resource handled genomic DNA extraction, while the MD Anderson Cancer Genomics Laboratory carried out the TCR sequencing. About this clone itself: Its antigen is still unknown. It has no much larger one-base neighbor in the sample; base qualities were not kept.

From V the trimming removes 3 bases and from J it removes 6 bases, while the gene matches leave 16 bases of the junction unaccounted for. CDR1 and CDR2, per the germline V gene, are MGHRA and YSYEKL. Including the terminal cysteine and phenylalanine, the CDR3 comprises 18 residues. Kept here is only the CDR3 DNA, which spans 54 bases and is read in frame from base 1. The sequenced material came from tumor tissue. The sequence is built from TRBV4-1 and TRBJ2-3, with 9 bases aligning to TRBD2. This TCR was recovered from a human donor with high-grade serous ovarian cancer. CDR3 sequence: CASSQTAGGGRASDTQYF. The DNA sequence is TGCGCCAGCAGCCAGACCGCCGGCGGCGGGAGGGCCAGTGATACGCAGTATTTT.